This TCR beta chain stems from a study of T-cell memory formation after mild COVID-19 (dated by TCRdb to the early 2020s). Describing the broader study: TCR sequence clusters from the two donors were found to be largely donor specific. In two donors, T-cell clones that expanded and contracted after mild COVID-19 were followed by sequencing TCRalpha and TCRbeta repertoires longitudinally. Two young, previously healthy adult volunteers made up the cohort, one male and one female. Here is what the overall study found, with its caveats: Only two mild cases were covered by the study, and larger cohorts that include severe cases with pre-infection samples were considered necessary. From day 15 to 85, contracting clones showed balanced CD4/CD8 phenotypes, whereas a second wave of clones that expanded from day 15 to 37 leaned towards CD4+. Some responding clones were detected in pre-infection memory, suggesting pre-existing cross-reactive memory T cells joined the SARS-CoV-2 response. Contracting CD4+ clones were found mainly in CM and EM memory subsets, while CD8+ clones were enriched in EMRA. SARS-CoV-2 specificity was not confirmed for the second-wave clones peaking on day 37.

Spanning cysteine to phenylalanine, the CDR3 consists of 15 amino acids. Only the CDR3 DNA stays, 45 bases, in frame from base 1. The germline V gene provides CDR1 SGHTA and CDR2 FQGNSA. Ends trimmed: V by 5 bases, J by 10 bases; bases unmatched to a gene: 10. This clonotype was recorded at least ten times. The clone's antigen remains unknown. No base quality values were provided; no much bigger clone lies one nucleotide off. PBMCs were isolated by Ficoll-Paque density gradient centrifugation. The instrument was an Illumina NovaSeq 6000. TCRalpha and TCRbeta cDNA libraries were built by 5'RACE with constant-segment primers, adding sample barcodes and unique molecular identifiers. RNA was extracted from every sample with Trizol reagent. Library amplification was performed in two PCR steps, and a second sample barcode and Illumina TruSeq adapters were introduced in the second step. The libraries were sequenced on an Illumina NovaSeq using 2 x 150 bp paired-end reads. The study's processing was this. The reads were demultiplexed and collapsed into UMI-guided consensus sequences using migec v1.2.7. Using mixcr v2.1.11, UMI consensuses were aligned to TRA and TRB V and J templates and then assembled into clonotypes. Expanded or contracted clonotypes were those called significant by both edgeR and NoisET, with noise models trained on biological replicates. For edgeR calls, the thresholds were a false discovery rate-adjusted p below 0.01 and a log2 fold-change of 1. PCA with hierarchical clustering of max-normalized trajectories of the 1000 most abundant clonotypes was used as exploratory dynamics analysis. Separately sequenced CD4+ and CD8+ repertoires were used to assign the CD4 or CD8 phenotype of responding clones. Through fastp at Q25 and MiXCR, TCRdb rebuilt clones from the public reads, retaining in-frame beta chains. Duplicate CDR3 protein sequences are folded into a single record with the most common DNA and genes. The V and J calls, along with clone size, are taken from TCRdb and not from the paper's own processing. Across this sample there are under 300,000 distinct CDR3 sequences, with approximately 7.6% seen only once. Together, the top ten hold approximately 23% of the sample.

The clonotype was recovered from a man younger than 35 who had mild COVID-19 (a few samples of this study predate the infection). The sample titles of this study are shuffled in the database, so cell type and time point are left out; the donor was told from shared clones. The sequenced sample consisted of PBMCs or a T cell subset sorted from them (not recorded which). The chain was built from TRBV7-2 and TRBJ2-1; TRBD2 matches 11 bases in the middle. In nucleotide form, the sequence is TGTGCCAGCAGCCCAAATAGCGGGGGGGCCTGGGAGCAGTTCTTC. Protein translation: CASSPNSGGAWEQFF. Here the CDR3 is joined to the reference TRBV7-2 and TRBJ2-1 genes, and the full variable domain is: GAGVSQSPSNKVTEKGKDVELRCDPISGHTALYWYRQSLGQGLEFLIYFQGNSAPDKSGLPSDRFSAERTGGSVSTLTIQRTQQEDSAVYLCASSPNSGGAWEQFFGPGTRLTVL.